This TCR beta chain was identified in a study of shared clonotypes between healthy human individuals. The overall study: For every donor, three CD4 naive, three CD4 memory, two CD8 naive and one CD8 memory plates were used.

Terminally differentiated effector memory CD45RA+ cells were excluded from the naive CD8 cells, which were CD45RO-negative and positively selected for CCR7. Profiling relied on immunoSEQ multiplex PCR, and the TCRdb table lists in-frame clones only, not all of them. The table has around 650,000 clones, approximately 96% seen once. The CDR3 contains 17 residues. With 3 bases removed from V and 4 bases from J, the gap between germline ends came to 20 bases. CDR1 and CDR2 (germline): MNHNS, SASEGT. The TCR comes from a woman in her 30s in good health. The rearrangement links TRBV6-1 to TRBJ2-3, with D possibly being TRBD1 (6 bases). Sample: naive CD8+ T cells sorted from blood. The CDR3 nucleotides read TGTGCCAGCAGTGATAAGCTCCGAAGGGGGATGGCAGATACGCAGTATTTT. Translated: CASSDKLRRGMADTQYF.